These T cell receptor beta chains were read from a single sample in a study of cytomegalovirus exposure and HLA in healthy donors. Only in-frame clones appear in the TCRdb table, and some are missing; sequencing was by immunoSEQ multiplex PCR. The data show around 150,000 clones, more than 70% seen once. The sequencing input was PBMCs. Receptors were obtained from a man aged 30-40 years in good health and CMV-seronegative. The CDR3 runs from the conserved cysteine through the conserved F or W. D genes are given only for firm matches.

v_call d_call cdr3_length cdr3_aa
TRBV5-5 TRBD1 14 CASSLITGGQPQHF
TRBV9 - 15 CASSVEGLSGNTIYF
TRBV5-1 - 17 CASSLLWEAKYQETQYF
TRBV10-3 TRBD2 14 CAISHGTNQETQYF
TRBV5-1 - 11 CASSLRETQYF
TRBV1 - 17 CTSSSKITGTGNQPQHF
TRBV6-6 - 14 CASSYSRTGQPQHF
TRBV7-6 TRBD2 13 CASSPPGGWELFF
TRBV19 TRBD1 15 CASKRTDRGHDEQFF
TRBV9 - 15 CASSVGGGISYEQYF
TRBV7-8 - 17 CASSLAPRVLSNQPQHF
TRBV5-1 - 14 CASSQSGGGQPQHF
TRBV2 TRBD2 14 CASTLGLAGGTQYF
TRBV5-6 - 13 CASSLQGADTQYF
TRBV9 - 14 CASSVVGSSAEAFF
TRBV27 TRBD1 14 CASRQGGPNYGYTF
TRBV6-5 - 15 CASSYGQQGLYEQYF
TRBV27 - 16 CASSRNDRNSNQPQHF
TRBV4-1 - 15 CASSQGSGFDNEQFF
TRBV6-5 TRBD1 14 CASSTLTGEHEQYF
TRBV9 - 15 CASTRVPSSYNEQFF
TRBV6-1 - 13 CASSALQGMAQYF
TRBV27 TRBD1 14 CASSFDRGPYEQYF
TRBV5-1 TRBD2 14 CASSFLADTDTQYF
TRBV5-1 - 14 CASSLGGLRYGYTF
TRBV27 - 14 CASSLSEYSETQYF
TRBV30 - 15 CAWSVQGTGGQPQHF
TRBV28 TRBD1 13 CASIDRGTDTQYF
TRBV4-2 TRBD2 16 CASSQVGRGSSYEQYF
TRBV11-3 TRBD2 15 CASSLVAGGRNEQFF
TRBV19 TRBD2 10 CASGGDEQFF
TRBV11-2 TRBD2 19 CASSFTLSSGKVDYNEQFF
TRBV11-2 TRBD2 15 CASSLLGLDTDTQYF
TRBV5-6 - 13 CASSQGPNQPQHF
TRBV7-8 - 13 CASSSPAGTEAFF
TRBV5-6 TRBD2 17 CASSLRRGGISTYEQYF
TRBV19 - 14 CASMPRGQGYGYTF
TRBV28 - 15 CASSLAGTHTDTQYF
TRBV5-1 TRBD2 17 CASSFGGSSPSTDTQYF
TRBV10-1 - 12 CASSDQYGEQYF
TRBV4-1 - 15 CASSQDPRVYYGYTF
TRBV29-1 TRBD2 14 CSVPLAGGPDEQFF
TRBV7-9 TRBD1 16 CASSSYPGQLNEKLFF
TRBV9 TRBD1 13 CASSVGDSYEQYF
TRBV10-2 - 16 CASSLGQRELGYEQYF
TRBV20-1 - 11 CSAHRDYEQYF
TRBV19 - 15 CATLSEANSYNEQFF
TRBV7-8 - 12 CASSPDRETQYF